The rows below give T cell receptor beta chains drawn from one sample of a study of blood T cell repertoires in COVID-19. The table came from immunoSEQ multiplex PCR; TCRdb's copy has only in-frame clones and leaves some out. The data contain 9,000 to 9,500 clones, around 86% of them seen just once; the ten biggest clones take up 8% to 9.5%. The sample was peripheral blood. All receptors derive from a human donor in a cohort sampled during active COVID-19. Each CDR3 is given with its conserved first and last residue. The D gene is left open where the match is weak. Clone sizes are given selectively: once, few, many, or a class where the clone is expanded.

J gene: TRBJ2-1; V gene: TRBV2; D gene: .; clone size: .; CDR3 protein: CASSSGTSYYNEQFF; CDR3 DNA: TGTGCCAGCAGTTCCGGGACTTCCTACTACAATGAGCAGTTCTTC
J gene: TRBJ2-3; V gene: TRBV4-2; D gene: TRBD1; clone size: .; CDR3 protein: CASSQDHPGQVADTQYF; CDR3 DNA: TGTGCCAGCAGCCAAGATCACCCGGGACAGGTGGCAGATACGCAGTATTTT
J gene: TRBJ2-7; V gene: TRBV6-5; D gene: .; clone size: .; CDR3 protein: CASSTAFYEQYF; CDR3 DNA: TGTGCCAGCAGTACTGCCTTTTACGAGCAGTACTTC
J gene: TRBJ2-1; V gene: TRBV9; D gene: TRBD2; clone size: .; CDR3 protein: CASSVAFLAGNNEQFF; CDR3 DNA: TGTGCCAGCAGCGTAGCTTTCCTAGCGGGGAACAATGAGCAGTTCTTC
J gene: TRBJ2-7; V gene: TRBV7-6; D gene: .; clone size: .; CDR3 protein: CASSLAGSYEQYF; CDR3 DNA: TGTGCCAGCAGCTTAGCCGGGAGCTACGAGCAGTACTTC
J gene: TRBJ1-5; V gene: TRBV21-1; D gene: .; clone size: .; CDR3 protein: CASSKGGRQALNQPQHF; CDR3 DNA: TGTGCCAGCAGCAAAGGTGGGAGGCAGGCCCTCAATCAGCCCCAGCATTTT
J gene: TRBJ2-3; V gene: TRBV9; D gene: .; clone size: .; CDR3 protein: CASSAQTDTQYF; CDR3 DNA: TGTGCCAGCAGCGCACAAACAGATACGCAGTATTTT
J gene: TRBJ2-7; V gene: TRBV4-3; D gene: TRBD2; clone size: .; CDR3 protein: CASSQDRGLVYEQYF; CDR3 DNA: TGCGCCAGCAGCCAAGATCGGGGACTAGTCTACGAGCAGTACTTC
J gene: TRBJ1-1; V gene: TRBV30; D gene: .; clone size: .; CDR3 protein: CAWSVYRTAGLTEAFF; CDR3 DNA: TGTGCCTGGAGTGTATATAGAACAGCGGGGTTGACTGAAGCTTTCTTT
J gene: TRBJ2-1; V gene: TRBV19; D gene: TRBD1; clone size: .; CDR3 protein: CASSIGKGQGYFSYNEQFF; CDR3 DNA: TGTGCCAGTAGTATAGGAAAGGGACAGGGCTACTTTTCCTACAATGAGCAGTTCTTC
J gene: TRBJ2-7; V gene: TRBV27; D gene: TRBD2; clone size: few; CDR3 protein: CASSPLAGSYEQYF; CDR3 DNA: TGTGCCAGCAGTCCTCTAGCGGGGTCCTACGAGCAGTACTTC
J gene: TRBJ1-3; V gene: TRBV5-4; D gene: .; clone size: .; CDR3 protein: CASSLASGEGVIYF; CDR3 DNA: TGTGCCAGCAGCTTGGCCTCAGGGGAGGGAGTCATATATTTT
J gene: TRBJ2-7; V gene: TRBV4-1; D gene: .; clone size: once; CDR3 protein: CASSLRDTQSSYEQYF; CDR3 DNA: TGCGCCAGCAGCCTAAGGGACACACAATCCTCCTACGAGCAGTACTTC
J gene: TRBJ1-3; V gene: TRBV7-9; D gene: .; clone size: .; CDR3 protein: CASREPVTGNTIYF; CDR3 DNA: TGTGCCAGCAGGGAGCCCGTCACTGGAAACACCATATATTTT
J gene: TRBJ1-1; V gene: TRBV12-3/TRBV12-4; D gene: TRBD1; clone size: .; CDR3 protein: CASSFYPDRGFF; CDR3 DNA: TGTGCCAGCAGTTTTTACCCGGACAGGGGGTTCTTT
J gene: TRBJ2-3; V gene: TRBV5-8; D gene: .; clone size: .; CDR3 protein: CASSPPNTDTQYF; CDR3 DNA: TGTGCCAGCAGCCCCCCAAACACAGATACGCAGTATTTT
J gene: TRBJ2-1; V gene: TRBV7-9; D gene: .; clone size: .; CDR3 protein: CASSFDRPYNEQFF; CDR3 DNA: TGTGCCAGCAGCTTTGACAGGCCGTACAATGAGCAGTTCTTC
J gene: TRBJ2-5; V gene: TRBV2; D gene: TRBD2; clone size: .; CDR3 protein: CASSGLAGGSETQYF; CDR3 DNA: TGTGCCAGCAGTGGGCTAGCGGGAGGTTCCGAGACCCAGTACTTC
J gene: TRBJ1-4; V gene: TRBV15; D gene: .; clone size: few; CDR3 protein: CATRSRQGRGFNEKLFF; CDR3 DNA: TGTGCCACCCGCTCCCGACAAGGACGGGGATTTAATGAAAAACTGTTTTTT
J gene: TRBJ2-1; V gene: TRBV9; D gene: TRBD1; clone size: .; CDR3 protein: CASSLTGEEQFF; CDR3 DNA: TGTGCCAGCAGCCTTACAGGGGAGGAGCAGTTCTTC
J gene: TRBJ1-2; V gene: TRBV4-3; D gene: TRBD1; clone size: .; CDR3 protein: CASSQETGASPNYGYTF; CDR3 DNA: TGCGCCAGCAGCCAGGAAACAGGGGCCTCTCCAAACTATGGCTACACCTTC
J gene: TRBJ2-5; V gene: TRBV12-3/TRBV12-4; D gene: .; clone size: .; CDR3 protein: CASNSGTWETQYF; CDR3 DNA: TGTGCCAGCAACTCAGGTACCTGGGAGACCCAGTACTTC
J gene: TRBJ1-2; V gene: TRBV12-3/TRBV12-4; D gene: TRBD1; clone size: .; CDR3 protein: CASSLRGLYGYTF; CDR3 DNA: TGTGCCAGCAGTTTAAGGGGGCTCTATGGCTACACCTTC
J gene: TRBJ2-1; V gene: TRBV28; D gene: .; clone size: .; CDR3 protein: CASSLFPSSYNEQFF; CDR3 DNA: TGTGCCAGCAGTTTATTTCCCAGCTCCTACAATGAGCAGTTCTTC
J gene: TRBJ1-1; V gene: TRBV19; D gene: .; clone size: .; CDR3 protein: CASSTGEMNTEAFF; CDR3 DNA: TGTGCCAGTAGTACAGGGGAAATGAACACTGAAGCTTTCTTT
J gene: TRBJ2-3; V gene: TRBV5-1; D gene: TRBD1; clone size: .; CDR3 protein: CASSLLGTGTDTQYF; CDR3 DNA: TGCGCCAGCAGCTTGCTCGGGACAGGCACAGATACGCAGTATTTT
J gene: TRBJ2-7; V gene: TRBV5-4; D gene: TRBD1; clone size: .; CDR3 protein: CASTTVTGTGISYEQYF; CDR3 DNA: TGTGCCAGCACAACAGTTACCGGGACAGGGATCTCCTACGAGCAGTACTTC
J gene: TRBJ1-3; V gene: TRBV3-1/TRBV3-2; D gene: .; clone size: .; CDR3 protein: CASSPLRDTIYF; CDR3 DNA: TGTGCCAGCAGCCCTCTGAGAGACACCATATATTTT
J gene: TRBJ2-7; V gene: TRBV11-2; D gene: TRBD2; clone size: .; CDR3 protein: CASRPPVRAGDYEQYF; CDR3 DNA: TGTGCCAGCAGACCTCCTGTACGAGCGGGAGACTACGAGCAGTACTTC
J gene: TRBJ1-1; V gene: TRBV3-1/TRBV3-2; D gene: .; clone size: .; CDR3 protein: CASSQERRVIDTEAFF; CDR3 DNA: TGTGCCAGCAGCCAAGAGAGGCGGGTTATCGACACTGAAGCTTTCTTT
J gene: TRBJ2-3; V gene: TRBV10-2; D gene: TRBD2; clone size: .; CDR3 protein: CASRGLAGGTDTQYF; CDR3 DNA: TGCGCCAGCAGGGGACTAGCGGGGGGCACAGATACGCAGTATTTT
J gene: TRBJ2-2; V gene: TRBV24-1; D gene: TRBD1; clone size: .; CDR3 protein: CATSDLEGGGTGELFF; CDR3 DNA: TGTGCCACCAGTGATTTGGAAGGGGGCGGCACCGGGGAGCTGTTTTTT
J gene: TRBJ2-3; V gene: TRBV2; D gene: TRBD2; clone size: .; CDR3 protein: CASRLGLAGVLDTQYF; CDR3 DNA: TGTGCCAGCAGATTAGGACTAGCGGGAGTGTTAGATACGCAGTATTTT
J gene: TRBJ1-5; V gene: TRBV4-1; D gene: TRBD1; clone size: .; CDR3 protein: CASSQSGTGGSNQPQHF; CDR3 DNA: TGCGCCAGCAGCCAGTCCGGGACAGGGGGGTCCAATCAGCCCCAGCATTTT
J gene: TRBJ1-2; V gene: TRBV28; D gene: TRBD1; clone size: .; CDR3 protein: CASRPTGGADGYTF; CDR3 DNA: TGTGCCAGCAGACCGACAGGGGGCGCGGATGGCTACACCTTC
J gene: TRBJ1-1; V gene: TRBV5-6; D gene: TRBD1; clone size: .; CDR3 protein: CASSLASTGVNTEAFF; CDR3 DNA: TGTGCCAGCAGCTTGGCCTCGACAGGGGTCAACACTGAAGCTTTCTTT
J gene: TRBJ2-3; V gene: TRBV5-4; D gene: .; clone size: .; CDR3 protein: CASSLDIADTQYF; CDR3 DNA: TGTGCCAGCAGCTTGGACATTGCAGATACGCAGTATTTT
J gene: TRBJ2-7; V gene: TRBV4-1; D gene: TRBD1; clone size: .; CDR3 protein: CASSEVRQGFDYEQYF; CDR3 DNA: TGCGCCAGCAGCGAAGTTAGACAGGGGTTCGACTACGAGCAGTACTTC
J gene: TRBJ2-1; V gene: TRBV24-1; D gene: TRBD2; clone size: few; CDR3 protein: CATGRVDNEQFF; CDR3 DNA: TGTGCCACCGGGAGGGTCGACAATGAGCAGTTCTTC
J gene: TRBJ1-1; V gene: TRBV11-2; D gene: .; clone size: .; CDR3 protein: CASNYRVFTEAFF; CDR3 DNA: TGTGCCAGCAACTACAGGGTATTCACTGAAGCTTTCTTT
J gene: TRBJ1-5; V gene: TRBV4-1; D gene: .; clone size: .; CDR3 protein: CASSQDSVGNQPQHF; CDR3 DNA: TGCGCCAGCAGCCAAGATTCGGTAGGCAATCAGCCCCAGCATTTT
J gene: TRBJ1-5; V gene: TRBV28; D gene: .; clone size: .; CDR3 protein: CASRQQGGQPQHF; CDR3 DNA: TGTGCCAGCAGACAACAGGGCGGCCAGCCCCAGCATTTT
J gene: TRBJ1-6; V gene: TRBV5-4; D gene: .; clone size: .; CDR3 protein: CASSSQGQDSPLHF; CDR3 DNA: TGTGCCAGCAGCTCCCAGGGTCAGGATTCACCCCTCCACTTT
J gene: TRBJ2-7; V gene: TRBV28; D gene: TRBD2; clone size: medium-sized; CDR3 protein: CASSRLAGETVPSYEQYF; CDR3 DNA: TGTGCCAGCAGTAGACTAGCGGGAGAAACCGTACCTAGCTACGAGCAGTACTTC
J gene: TRBJ2-5; V gene: TRBV2; D gene: TRBD2; clone size: .; CDR3 protein: CASSLSSGQETQYF; CDR3 DNA: TGTGCCAGCAGTCTATCTAGCGGCCAAGAGACCCAGTACTTC
J gene: TRBJ2-2; V gene: TRBV30; D gene: TRBD2; clone size: .; CDR3 protein: CAWSDKTSDYTGELFF; CDR3 DNA: TGTGCCTGGAGTGATAAGACTAGCGACTACACCGGGGAGCTGTTTTTT
J gene: TRBJ2-7; V gene: TRBV3-1/TRBV3-2; D gene: TRBD2; clone size: .; CDR3 protein: CASSLAGGRGEQYF; CDR3 DNA: TGTGCCAGCAGTTTAGCGGGAGGGCGGGGCGAGCAGTACTTC
J gene: TRBJ2-3; V gene: TRBV28; D gene: TRBD2; clone size: .; CDR3 protein: CASSSRTSGRSDTQYF; CDR3 DNA: TGTGCCAGCAGTTCTCGGACTAGCGGGAGATCAGATACGCAGTATTTT
J gene: TRBJ2-6; V gene: TRBV7-9; D gene: .; clone size: .; CDR3 protein: CASSLSRVGANVLTF; CDR3 DNA: TGTGCCAGCAGCTTAAGCAGGGTTGGGGCCAACGTCCTGACTTTC
J gene: TRBJ2-7; V gene: TRBV16; D gene: .; clone size: few; CDR3 protein: CASSQGTDSSYEQYF; CDR3 DNA: TGTGCCAGCAGCCAAGGGACTGATAGCTCCTACGAGCAGTACTTC
J gene: TRBJ1-2; V gene: TRBV28; D gene: TRBD1; clone size: large; CDR3 protein: CASNKQGAMDYGYTF; CDR3 DNA: TGTGCCAGCAACAAACAGGGGGCGATGGACTATGGCTACACCTTC
J gene: TRBJ1-1; V gene: TRBV6-5; D gene: TRBD1; clone size: .; CDR3 protein: CASSYSGQGTEAFF; CDR3 DNA: TGTGCCAGCAGTTACTCAGGACAGGGGACTGAAGCTTTCTTT
J gene: TRBJ1-5; V gene: TRBV5-5; D gene: .; clone size: few; CDR3 protein: CASTSQGDSNQPQHF; CDR3 DNA: TGTGCCAGCACTTCGCAGGGCGATAGCAATCAGCCCCAGCATTTT
J gene: TRBJ1-1; V gene: TRBV30; D gene: .; clone size: .; CDR3 protein: CAWSVPPQGSLNTEAFF; CDR3 DNA: TGTGCCTGGAGTGTACCCCCGCAGGGCTCATTGAACACTGAAGCTTTCTTT
J gene: TRBJ2-4; V gene: TRBV3-1/TRBV3-2; D gene: TRBD2; clone size: .; CDR3 protein: CASRGTSGKNIQYF; CDR3 DNA: TGTGCCAGCAGAGGGACTAGCGGAAAAAACATTCAGTACTTC